The source of this T cell receptor (beta chain) is a study of blood T cell repertoires in COVID-19. The wider study: Samples taken during acute and convalescent COVID-19 were collected in the United States, Italy and Spain.

CDR1 is SGHNT and CDR2 is YYREEE in the germline V gene (reference sequence). The CDR3 runs 15 residues. V dropped 3 bases and J dropped 6; count of bases not matched to a gene: 9. Original handling: Estimated nucleated cell counts came from reference gene primer amplification. Profiling relied on immunoSEQ multiplex PCR, and the TCRdb table lists in-frame clones only, not all of them. Clonal size and the V and J genes are those of that table, whereas D and trimming came from the DNA. The sample has under 200,000 clones, 65% to 85% seen once. The sequenced sample consisted of peripheral blood. The chain employs TRBV5-4 and TRBJ1-2, with 9 bases matching TRBD1. The sequence came from a human donor with acute or convalescent COVID-19. The donor label of this sample is uncertain. The CDR3 here is CASSSRTGASNGYTF. In DNA form, the CDR3 reads TGTGCCAGCAGCTCACGGACAGGGGCTTCAAATGGCTACACCTTC.